These T cell receptor beta chains were read from a single sample in a study of blood T cell repertoires in COVID-19. TCRdb's table, derived via immunoSEQ multiplex PCR, lists solely in-frame clones and lacks some. The sample contains about 76,000 clones, approximately 81% of which appear only once. The sample consisted of peripheral blood. Receptors originate from a man between 60 and 75 years old with COVID-19, enrolled during active disease. Each CDR3 is given with its conserved first and last residue. The D gene is left open where the match is weak. Some rows mark clone size as missing; the rest say once, few, many or name a class of expanded clone.

cdr3_nt cdr3_aa j_call v_call d_call clone_size
TGCAGCGTTGGACAGGGGAACGATCAGCCCCAGCATTTT CSVGQGNDQPQHF TRBJ1-5 TRBV29-1 TRBD1 once
TGTGCCAGCAGCCAAGAAATAGGCCCGGAGTACGAGCAGTACTTC CASSQEIGPEYEQYF TRBJ2-7 TRBV3-1/TRBV3-2 . few
TGCGCCAGCAGTGGTGGGGGGAGCTCCTACGAGCAGTACTTC CASSGGGSSYEQYF TRBJ2-7 TRBV5-1 . once
TGCGCCAGCAGCCAAGGGCCACAGGTCCATCAGCCCCAGCATTTT CASSQGPQVHQPQHF TRBJ1-5 TRBV4-1 . .
TGTGCCAGCAGTCCGTCCCTAGCGGGAGGGCGTCAAGAGACCCAGTACTTC CASSPSLAGGRQETQYF TRBJ2-5 TRBV6-6 TRBD2 .
TGTGCCAGCAGCTTAAAGGGAGGGGACTACTTTAATGAGCAGTTCTTC CASSLKGGDYFNEQFF TRBJ2-1 TRBV7-3 TRBD2 .
TGTGCCAGCAGCTTAACTTTCGGGACAGGGAACACTGAAGCTTTCTTT CASSLTFGTGNTEAFF TRBJ1-1 TRBV7-3 TRBD1 .
TGTGCCTGGAGTGGGCGGGGGAGCAAATACAATGAGCAGTTCTTC CAWSGRGSKYNEQFF TRBJ2-1 TRBV30 TRBD2 .
TGTGCCAGCTCACGGGGATGGGACTCTGGAAACACCATATATTTT CASSRGWDSGNTIYF TRBJ1-3 TRBV9 . .
TGTGCCAGCAGCTTGGCCGAGGGGGCTCCATACAATGAGCAGTTCTTC CASSLAEGAPYNEQFF TRBJ2-1 TRBV5-5 TRBD1 once
TGTGCCAGCAGCCCCCGCACAGGGGCTCGTGGCTACACCTTC CASSPRTGARGYTF TRBJ1-2 TRBV11-2 TRBD1 .
TGTGCCAGCAGCGTAACGGTCAACCACCTCTCTGGGGCCAACGTCCTGACTTTC CASSVTVNHLSGANVLTF TRBJ2-6 TRBV9 . .
TGTGCCAGCAGCTTAGGGGGACAGGGTTATCTCAACGAGCAGTACTTC CASSLGGQGYLNEQYF TRBJ2-7 TRBV7-3 TRBD1 few
TGTGCCAGCAGCCGCGAGGGGGATGAGCAGTTCTTC CASSREGDEQFF TRBJ2-1 TRBV3-1/TRBV3-2 . .
TGTGCCAGCAGCCCCCGGAGGTTATCACCCCTCCACTTT CASSPRRLSPLHF TRBJ1-6 TRBV7-2 . few
TGTGCCAGTAGTGCACTTGGGCGGGGGGCCGCAGATACGCAGTATTTT CASSALGRGAADTQYF TRBJ2-3 TRBV19 TRBD2 .
TGTGCCAGCAGTTTGTCTCAGAACATCTATGGCTACACCTTC CASSLSQNIYGYTF TRBJ1-2 TRBV6-5 . .
TGTGGTTCGGTGGGCCAAGGGACAGGGAGTTACGAGCAGTACTTC CGSVGQGTGSYEQYF TRBJ2-7 TRBV6-5 TRBD1 .
TGTGCCACCAGTGAACCCCGACAGGGTATGAGGGAGACCCAGTACTTC CATSEPRQGMRETQYF TRBJ2-5 TRBV24-1 TRBD1 .
TGCGCCAGCAGCCAAGATACGGGGGGGGCGAACACCGGGGAGCTGTTTTTT CASSQDTGGANTGELFF TRBJ2-2 TRBV4-1 TRBD2 .
TGTGCCAGTAGTCCGCAGGGTGGCGATACGCAGTATTTT CASSPQGGDTQYF TRBJ2-3 TRBV19 . .
TGTGCCAGCAGCTTACGATTCGATGGGGCAGGGCGGCAAGAGACCCAGTACTTC CASSLRFDGAGRQETQYF TRBJ2-5 TRBV7-9 . .
TGCGCCAGCAGCCCAGCACACGAGGGGCTAGCGGGAGAAGACGGGGAGCTGTTTTTT CASSPAHEGLAGEDGELFF TRBJ2-2 TRBV10-1 TRBD2 .
TGCAGCGTTGAGGAACAGTCCACCTACGAGCAGTACTTC CSVEEQSTYEQYF TRBJ2-7 TRBV29-1 . once
TGTGCCAGCAGCCCGGCGGGGCCAGGTCGCTCTGGAAACACCATATATTTT CASSPAGPGRSGNTIYF TRBJ1-3 TRBV7-7 . .
TGCAGCGTTGACGGGCGGGAGGGCCTCGATGAGCAGTTCTTC CSVDGREGLDEQFF TRBJ2-1 TRBV29-1 TRBD2 .
TGCGCCAGCAGCTTTGACAGGACTGAAGCTTTCTTT CASSFDRTEAFF TRBJ1-1 TRBV5-1 . .
TGTGCCAGCAGCGGTCGACAGGGTGGCGGCTCACCCCTCCACTTT CASSGRQGGGSPLHF TRBJ1-6 TRBV5-5 TRBD1 .
TGTGCCAGCAGTTACTCCACGGGACTAGCGGACTCCTACGAGCAGTACTTC CASSYSTGLADSYEQYF TRBJ2-7 TRBV6-2/TRBV6-3 TRBD2 .